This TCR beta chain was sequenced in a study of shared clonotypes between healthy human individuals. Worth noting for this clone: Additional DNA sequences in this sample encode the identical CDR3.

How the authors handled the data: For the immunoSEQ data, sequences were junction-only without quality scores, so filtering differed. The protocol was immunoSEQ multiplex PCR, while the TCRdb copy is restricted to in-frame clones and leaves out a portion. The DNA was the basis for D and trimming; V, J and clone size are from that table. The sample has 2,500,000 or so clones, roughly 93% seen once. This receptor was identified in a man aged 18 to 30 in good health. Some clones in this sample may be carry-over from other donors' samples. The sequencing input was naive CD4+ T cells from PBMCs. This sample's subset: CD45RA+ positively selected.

The CDR3, as DNA: TGTGCCAGCTCACCTGGGACAGGGCAAGAGACCCAGTACTTC. Translation gives CASSPGTGQETQYF. The genes are TRBV18 and TRBJ2-5; 9 bases map to TRBD1. This CDR3 is 14 amino acids long. V gave up 3 bases and J gave up 2 bases; unmatched junction bases: 1. The germline V gene encodes CDR1 KGHSH and CDR2 LQKENI.